This T cell receptor beta chain was recovered during a study of CD8 T cells in Susac syndrome. TCR beta was sequenced from blood CD8+ and CD4+ T cells. TEMRA cells underwent FACS enrichment and CD8+ and CD4+ T cells underwent negative isolation. RNA, at roughly 0.45 to 1 ug, was reverse transcribed with random hexamers. TCRdb redid the calling of the immunoSEQ multiplex PCR reads with MiXCR, one entry per CDR3 protein. The top ten clones hold less than 0.15% of a sample with some 200,000 distinct CDR3 sequences, about 93% of them seen once. Germline CDR1 MNHNY, CDR2 SVGAGI (reference sequence). This CDR3 comprises 13 residues. V shed 7 bases and J shed 1 base, with 10 bases lying between them.

This clonotype originated in a human donor with multiple sclerosis. J is TRBJ1-1 and V is TRBV6-6; D uncertain. What was sequenced was CD8+ T cells from PBMCs. This CDR3 is CASMGLENTEAFF. As DNA, the CDR3 is TGTGCCAGCATGGGCCTCGAGAACACTGAAGCTTTCTTT.